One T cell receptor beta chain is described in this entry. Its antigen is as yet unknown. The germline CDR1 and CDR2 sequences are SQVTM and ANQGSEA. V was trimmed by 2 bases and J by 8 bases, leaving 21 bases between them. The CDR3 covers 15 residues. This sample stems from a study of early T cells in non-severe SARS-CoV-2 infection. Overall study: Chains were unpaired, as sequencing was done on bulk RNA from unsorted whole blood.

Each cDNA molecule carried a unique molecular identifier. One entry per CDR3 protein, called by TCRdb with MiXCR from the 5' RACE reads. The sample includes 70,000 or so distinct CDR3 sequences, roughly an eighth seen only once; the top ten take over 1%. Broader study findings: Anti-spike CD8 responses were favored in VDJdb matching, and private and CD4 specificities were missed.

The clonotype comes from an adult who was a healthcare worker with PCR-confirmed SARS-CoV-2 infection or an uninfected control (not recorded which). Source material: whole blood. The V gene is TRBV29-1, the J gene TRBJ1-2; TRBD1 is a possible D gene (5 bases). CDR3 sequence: CSVEIATGTAGGYTF. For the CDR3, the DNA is TGCAGCGTTGAAATAGCCACAGGTACGGCAGGCGGCTACACCTTC.